The clone carrying this T cell receptor beta chain was seen more than once but under ten times. Its antigen is not known. This record belongs to a study of blood T cells in healthy people across ages. Study-level results: Per million T cells, the diversity of TCR beta decreased roughly linearly as age advanced. It was not possible, with unsorted PBMCs, to conclusively compare naive and antigen-experienced cells. It was found that TCR beta diversity correlated strongly with the percentage of naive T cells.

With a J-beta primer mix and a sample-barcoded 5' primer, a second PCR ran about 7 to 11 cycles. TCRdb itself ran the 5' RACE reads through MiXCR, one entry per CDR3 protein. This table has some 1,000,000 distinct CDR3 sequences, under 30% appearing once. The CDR3 consists of 15 residues. Germline V gives CDR1 LGHNA, CDR2 YSLEER. Trimming cost V 1 base and J 3 bases, with 12 bases left between them. These same data were also listed under a study on T cells of mothers and their children.

The sequence came from a girl aged 2 to 10 in good health. The rearrangement links TRBV4-3 to TRBJ2-5; perhaps TRBD1 as D (6 bases). The material sequenced was blood. In nucleotides, the CDR3 is TGCGCCAGCAGCCAAGGGACAGAACTAGAAGAGACCCAGTACTTC. Its translation is CASSQGTELEETQYF.